Presented here are 32 T cell receptor beta chains from one specimen sequenced in a study of blood T cell repertoires in COVID-19. Measured with immunoSEQ multiplex PCR; TCRdb has only the in-frame clones, and not every one. The data show 80,000 to 100,000 clones, approximately 91% seen once. The sample was peripheral blood. Source of these receptors: a human donor with active COVID-19. The donor label of this sample is uncertain.

This chain uses TRBV7-9 with TRBJ2-7; no definite D call. The CDR3 covers 15 residues. In germline, CDR1 is SEHNR, CDR2 FQNEAQ (reference sequence). Trimming cost V 8 bases and J 0 bases, with 17 bases left between them. CDR3 sequence (DNA): TGTGCCAGCGTGGGCCCGAATCTCTTCTCCTACGAGCAGTACTTC. This codes for CASVGPNLFSYEQYF.

A few counts support this clone. The chain combines TRBV6-2 or TRBV6-3 with TRBJ2-7; 13 nucleotides align to TRBD2. This CDR3 is 16 amino acids long. The V gene end was trimmed by 6 bases and the J gene end by 1 base; junction bases not matched to a gene: 6. CDR1 and CDR2 from the germline V gene are MNHEY and SVGEGT. DNA of the CDR3: TGTGCCAGCAGCCACGGACTAGCGGGGGATTCCTACGAGCAGTACTTC. The encoded protein is CASSHGLAGDSYEQYF.

Within the sample, this clone is medium-sized (0.01 to 0.1%). The V call is TRBV7-9, the J call TRBJ1-1; D gene uncertain. The CDR3 has 14 residues. CDR1 and CDR2 from the germline V gene are SEHNR and FQNEAQ (reference sequence). The V gene lost 2 bases and the J gene lost 1 base, with 8 bases spanning the gap. The CDR3 region has the DNA TGTGCCAGCAGCTTACCCGAGGGGAACACTGAAGCTTTCTTT. It yields the protein CASSLPEGNTEAFF. Variable domain in full (rest from reference TRBV7-9 and TRBJ1-1): DTGVSQNPRHKITKRGQNVTFRCDPISEHNRLYWYRQTLGQGPEFLTYFQNEAQLEKSRLLSDRFSAERPKGSFSTLEIQRTEQGDSAMYLCASSLPEGNTEAFFGQGTRLTVV.

The V call is TRBV9, the J call TRBJ1-4; D is perhaps TRBD1 (6 bases). The CDR3 covers 14 residues. V was pared by 4 bases and J by 5 bases, with 12 bases between. Per the germline V gene, CDR1 is SGDLS and CDR2 is YYNGEE. The CDR3 region is CASSPTTGNEKLFF. The CDR3, as DNA: TGTGCCAGCAGCCCCACTACAGGGAATGAAAAACTGTTTTTT. Combining the CDR3 with reference TRBV9 and TRBJ1-4 gives the whole variable domain DSGVTQTPKHLITATGQRVTLRCSPRSGDLSVYWYQQSLDQGLQFLIQYYNGEERAKGNILERFSAQQFPDLHSELNLSSLELGDSALYFCASSPTTGNEKLFFGSGTQLSVL.

The J gene is TRBJ1-1, the V gene TRBV28; D ambiguous. This CDR3 comprises 13 residues. The V end was cut by 7 bases, the J end by 1 base, with 10 bases between. CDR1 is MDHEN and CDR2 is SYDVKM in the germline V gene. CDR3 DNA: TGTGCCAGCACCCGAGGAGGGAACACTGAAGCTTTCTTT. Translating gives CASTRGGNTEAFF.

As to this clone: Mismatch with germline at one junction end may stem from a read error. The CDR3 spells CASSLSGDSQGPVF. DNA for the CDR3: TGTGCCAGCAGCTTATCCGGGGACTCCCAGGGCCCAGTCTTC. The V gene is TRBV7-3, the J gene TRBJ2-1, with D possibly being TRBD2 (6 bases). The germline V gene encodes CDR1 SGHTA and CDR2 FQGTGA. This CDR3 region has 14 residues.

This chain joins TRBV15 and TRBJ2-7; TRBD1 aligns across 9 bases. The CDR3 loop spans 16 amino acids. Germline CDR1 and CDR2: LNHNV and YYDKDF (reference sequence). V was pared by 1 base and J by 2 bases, with 6 bases of the junction left unmatched. The CDR3, as DNA: TGTGCCACCAGCAGAGTAGACAGGGGGGAACCCTACGAGCAGTACTTC. This gives the protein CATSRVDRGEPYEQYF.

This sequence joins TRBV9 and TRBJ2-7, with a tentative D call TRBD2 (6 bases). Germline lookup yields CDR1 SGDLS and CDR2 YYNGEE. The CDR3 has 12 residues. Trimming took 4 bases from V and 5 from J, leaving 10 bases between them. CDR3 sequence: CASSPEGHEQYF. In DNA form, the CDR3 reads TGTGCCAGCAGCCCGGAGGGCCACGAGCAGTACTTC.

The J gene is TRBJ2-7, the V gene TRBV5-6; no clear D gene. CDR1 and CDR2 from the germline V gene are SGHDT and YYEEEE. The ends were cut back, 1 base at V and 1 base at J, with 9 bases in the middle. The CDR3 has 14 residues. The CDR3, as DNA: TGTGCCAGCAGCTTGCATCGGTTATCCTACGAGCAGTACTTC. This sequence encodes CASSLHRLSYEQYF.

The chain uses TRBV5-5 and TRBJ2-7; 9 nucleotides align to TRBD1. This CDR3 contains 15 residues. The trim removed 4 bases at V and 7 bases at J, leaving 12 bases unmatched. Germline CDR1 and CDR2: SGHKS and YYEKEE (reference sequence). The CDR3 reads CASSTPGQGGREQYF. CDR3 bases: TGTGCCAGCAGCACACCGGGACAGGGAGGTCGGGAGCAGTACTTC.

The chain joins TRBV5-4 to TRBJ1-4, with 8 positions matching TRBD1. Germline CDR1 and CDR2: SGHNT and YYREEE (reference sequence). The CDR3 covers 13 residues. After removal of 4 bases from V and 7 bases from J, the junction contained 3 bases not matched to a gene. CDR3 residues: CASSPGTGEKLFF. Written as DNA, the CDR3 is TGTGCCAGCAGCCCTGGGACAGGTGAAAAACTGTTTTTT.

DNA of the CDR3: TGTGCCAGCACTAAAGGGGGTAAGACCCAGTACTTC. Amino acids: CASTKGGKTQYF. V and J are TRBV6-5 and TRBJ2-5, with D possibly TRBD1 on 6 matching bases. The germline V and J ends were trimmed by 7 bases and 6 bases, with 12 bases remaining between them. The CDR3 covers 12 residues. Germline V gene sequence: CDR1 MNHEY, CDR2 SVGAGI.

Notes on this clone: Other DNA sequences in this specimen translate into the identical CDR3. V usage is TRBV5-1 and J usage is TRBJ2-7; D unclear. The ends were cut back, 0 bases at V and 3 bases at J, with 7 bases in the middle. There are 13 residues in the CDR3. Germline-derived CDR1 and CDR2 are SGHRS and YFSETQ. The CDR3 sequence is CASSLGHDYEQYF. The CDR3 DNA is TGCGCCAGCAGCTTGGGACACGACTACGAGCAGTACTTC.

The CDR3 coding sequence is TGTGCCAGCAGTATCTTTAGCGGGGAAGAGACCCAGTACTTC. Encoded protein: CASSIFSGEETQYF. V usage is TRBV6-5 and J usage is TRBJ2-5, with 8 bases lining up with TRBD2. Germline CDR1 MNHEY, CDR2 SVGAGI. The CDR3 extends over 14 amino acids. Germline trimming cut 5 bases from V and 3 bases from J; bases unmatched to any gene: 5.

The rearrangement uses TRBV5-4 and TRBJ2-7; TRBD2 is a possible D gene (6 bases). This CDR3 has 14 amino acids. Looked up from germline, CDR1 is SGHNT and CDR2 is YYREEE (reference sequence). The germline V and J ends were trimmed by 1 base and 1 base, with 9 bases remaining between them. CDR3 residues: CASSLMGGSYEQYF. Written as DNA, the CDR3 is TGTGCCAGCAGCTTGATGGGGGGATCCTACGAGCAGTACTTC.

The chain recombines TRBV6-6 with TRBJ1-2; 8 bases align to TRBD1. The CDR3 extends over 14 amino acids. Germline CDR1 and CDR2: MNHNY and SVGAGI (reference sequence). V lost 5 bases to trimming and J lost 6 bases; unmatched junction nucleotides: 8. As DNA, the CDR3 is TGTGCCAGCAGTACCGGACAGGGCTCGCATGGCTACACCTTC. Protein sequence: CASSTGQGSHGYTF.

This clone was seen a single time. The chain links TRBV7-6 to TRBJ1-2; D is ambiguous. The V gene lost 4 bases and the J gene lost 4 bases, with 13 bases spanning the gap. The CDR3 loop spans 14 amino acids. CDR1 is SGHVS, CDR2 FNYEAQ, per germline. The CDR3 protein is CASSSTPTGYGYTF. The CDR3 nucleotides read TGTGCCAGCAGCTCTACTCCTACGGGCTATGGCTACACCTTC.

The rearrangement joins TRBV23-1 to TRBJ2-2, with TRBD1 matching 10 bases. TRBV23-1 is annotated as an ORF whose role is uncertain. CDR3 length: 18 amino acids. V dropped 4 bases and J dropped 6; count of bases not matched to a gene: 14. CDR3 sequence: CASSLRQGARDPAGELFF. The CDR3 DNA sequence: TGCGCCAGCAGTCTTAGACAGGGGGCTCGCGATCCGGCCGGGGAGCTGTTTTTT.

The genes are TRBV9 and TRBJ1-2, with D unclear. In germline, CDR1 is SGDLS, CDR2 YYNGEE. V lost 1 base, J lost 5 bases, and 12 bases lay in between. This CDR3 contains 14 residues. CDR3 in amino acids: CASSVTSAGYGYTF. The CDR3 DNA reads TGTGCCAGCAGCGTAACCTCAGCGGGGTATGGCTACACCTTC.

The chain has TRBV9 and TRBJ2-2, with 7 nucleotides matching TRBD1. The trim removed 0 bases at V and 6 bases at J, leaving 5 bases unmatched. Germline lookup yields CDR1 SGDLS and CDR2 YYNGEE. This CDR3 is 15 amino acids long. CDR3 protein: CASSVVGGEAGELFF. The CDR3 DNA sequence: TGTGCCAGCAGCGTAGTAGGGGGCGAGGCCGGGGAGCTGTTTTTT.

The chain employs TRBV11-2 and TRBJ2-3; D perhaps matches TRBD2 (6 bases). The CDR3 has 15 residues. V was pared by 4 bases and J by 2 bases, with 13 bases between. Germline CDR1 and CDR2: SGHAT and FQNNGV. DNA of the CDR3: TGTGCCAGCAGCTCCATCCGCGGGGCCACAGATACGCAGTATTTT. Protein product: CASSSIRGATDTQYF.

The genes are TRBV19 and TRBJ1-1; D is ambiguous. V lost 6 bases to trimming and J lost 0 bases, with 14 bases between them. The CDR3 spans 15 residues. Germline V gene data show CDR1 as LNHDA and CDR2 as SQIVND (reference sequence). The CDR3 DNA reads TGTGCCAGTAGGGATGGAGACGGAATGAACACTGAAGCTTTCTTT. Residues: CASRDGDGMNTEAFF.

V usage is TRBV11-2 and J usage is TRBJ1-1; TRBD1 aligns across 9 bases. V trimming: 2 bases; J trimming: 8 bases; junction bases outside the gene matches: 18. The CDR3 is 18 residues long. Germline CDR1 is SGHAT and CDR2 is FQNNGV. For the CDR3, the DNA is TGTGCCAGCAGCTTAAAGGGCTGGGGCTCCACAGGGGGCTCGGAAGCTTTCTTT. This sequence encodes CASSLKGWGSTGGSEAFF.

The gene calls are TRBV6-5 and TRBJ1-2, with a weak D call TRBD1 (6 bases). Germline loops: CDR1 MNHEY, CDR2 SVGAGI. V was cut by 7 bases and J by 3 bases, with 15 bases left in between. The CDR3 totals 14 residues. The CDR3 protein is CASTQGRADYGYTF. CDR3 nucleotide sequence: TGTGCCAGCACCCAGGGGCGCGCTGACTATGGCTACACCTTC.

The chain combines TRBV2 with TRBJ2-1; TRBD1 matches 7 bases. Unmatched junction bases numbered 5, after V lost 6 bases and J lost 6 bases. CDR1 is SNHLY, CDR2 FYNNEI, per germline. The CDR3 is made up of 13 amino acids. As DNA, the CDR3 is TGTGCCAGCAGGGCCCGGGACAGCAATGAGCAGTTCTTC. It specifies CASRARDSNEQFF.

The J gene is TRBJ1-2, the V gene TRBV7-8; D remains ambiguous. Germline V lookup: CDR1 SGHVS, CDR2 FQNEAQ. Trimming cost V 2 bases and J 3 bases, with 10 bases left between them. The CDR3 consists of 14 residues. The CDR3 region has the DNA TGTGCCAGCAGCTTATCAGACGGGGACTATGGCTACACCTTC. It translates to CASSLSDGDYGYTF.

This clone was observed once. This chain joins TRBV14 and TRBJ2-2; D unclear. The CDR3 runs to 13 residues. Trimming took 2 bases from V and 7 from J, leaving 8 bases between them. Per the germline V gene, CDR1 is SGHDN and CDR2 is FVKESK. The DNA of the CDR3 is TGTGCCAGCAGCCAAATCGGTTTCGGGGAGCTGTTTTTT. Amino acids: CASSQIGFGELFF.

The chain recombines TRBV29-1 with TRBJ2-7, with D perhaps matching TRBD2 (6 bases). This CDR3 has 12 amino acids. Germline CDR1 is SQVTM and CDR2 is ANQGSEA. V lost 4 bases, J lost 6 bases, and 13 bases lay in between. CDR3: CSVVRELGEQYF. CDR3 nucleotide sequence: TGCAGCGTTGTTCGGGAGCTAGGCGAGCAGTACTTC.

The table lists this clone with a count of one. The chain uses TRBV5-1 and TRBJ2-7; 9 positions match TRBD2. The J segment lost 0 bases and the V segment lost 4 bases, leaving 8 bases of the junction unmatched. This CDR3 has 16 amino acids. Germline CDR1 is SGHRS and CDR2 is YFSETQ. In DNA, the CDR3 is TGCGCCAGCAGCCCGATGTCTAGCGGGACCTCCTACGAGCAGTACTTC. This encodes CASSPMSSGTSYEQYF.

V is TRBV5-4 and J is TRBJ2-1; D is perhaps TRBD2 (6 bases). V was pared by 5 bases and J by 4 bases, with 19 bases between. The CDR3 consists of 16 residues. CDR1 and CDR2 (germline): SGHNT, YYREEE (reference sequence). The CDR3 loop is CASSSTGGDQYNEQFF. CDR3 DNA: TGTGCCAGCAGTTCAACCGGCGGGGATCAATACAATGAGCAGTTCTTC. Full variable domain (outside the CDR3, taken from reference TRBV5-4 and TRBJ2-1): ETGVTQSPTHLIKTRGQQVTLRCSSQSGHNTVSWYQQALGQGPQFIFQYYREEENGRGNFPPRFSGLQFPNYSSELNVNALELDDSALYLCASSSTGGDQYNEQFFGPGTRLTVL.

V usage is TRBV7-2 and J usage is TRBJ1-5, with D possibly TRBD1 on 5 matching bases. The CDR3 has 14 residues. V was clipped by 7 bases and J by 3 bases, with 13 bases between them. Germline-derived CDR1 and CDR2 are SGHTA and FQGNSA. The CDR3 bases are TGTGCCAGCACCTCCGACAGATCCAATCAGCCCCAGCATTTT. Its protein is CASTSDRSNQPQHF.

The sample holds one count of this clone. The CDR3 coding sequence is TGCGCCAGCAGCCCGGGACAGGGCCCAGATACGCAGTATTTT. Amino acid sequence: CASSPGQGPDTQYF. The chain has TRBV5-1 and TRBJ2-3, with 9 nucleotides matching TRBD1. The CDR3 sequence is 14 residues long. V dropped 4 bases and J dropped 4; count of bases not matched to a gene: 4. Germline V gene lookup returns CDR1 SGHRS and CDR2 YFSETQ.